Listed here is a single T cell receptor beta chain. Sequencing used immunoSEQ multiplex PCR; TCRdb keeps in-frame clones, though not all of them. The repertoire holds 52,000 or so clones, with roughly nine tenths as singletons. These data come from a study of blood T cell repertoires in COVID-19. On the study more broadly: Samples taken during acute and convalescent COVID-19 were collected in the United States, Italy and Spain.

This CDR3 is built from 14 residues. Germline V lookup: CDR1 SGHRS, CDR2 YFSETQ. Germline trimming cut 3 bases from V and 2 bases from J; bases unmatched to any gene: 1. Material: peripheral blood. The gene calls are TRBV5-1 and TRBJ1-5; 8 positions match TRBD1. This sequence originates from a woman aged 70-85 years with active COVID-19. The CDR3 here is CASSSTGGNQPQHF. DNA of the CDR3: TGCGCCAGCAGCTCGACAGGGGGCAATCAGCCCCAGCATTTT.